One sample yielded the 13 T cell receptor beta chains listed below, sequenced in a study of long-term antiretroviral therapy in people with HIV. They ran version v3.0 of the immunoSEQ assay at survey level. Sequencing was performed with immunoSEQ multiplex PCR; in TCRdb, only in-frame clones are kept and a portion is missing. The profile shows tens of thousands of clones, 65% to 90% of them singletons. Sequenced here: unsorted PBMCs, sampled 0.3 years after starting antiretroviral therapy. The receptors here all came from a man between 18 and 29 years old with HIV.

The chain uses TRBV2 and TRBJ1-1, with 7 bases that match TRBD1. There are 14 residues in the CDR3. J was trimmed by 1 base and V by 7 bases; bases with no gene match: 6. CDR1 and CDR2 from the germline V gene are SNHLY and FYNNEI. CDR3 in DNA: TGTGCCAGCACCAGGGGGGACTCGAACACTGAAGCTTTCTTT. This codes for CASTRGDSNTEAFF. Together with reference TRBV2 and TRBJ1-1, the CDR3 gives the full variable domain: EPEVTQTPSHQVTQMGQEVILRCVPISNHLYFYWYRQILGQKVEFLVSFYNNEISEKSEIFDDQFSVERPDGSNFTLKIRSTKLEDSAMYFCASTRGDSNTEAFFGQGTRLTVV.

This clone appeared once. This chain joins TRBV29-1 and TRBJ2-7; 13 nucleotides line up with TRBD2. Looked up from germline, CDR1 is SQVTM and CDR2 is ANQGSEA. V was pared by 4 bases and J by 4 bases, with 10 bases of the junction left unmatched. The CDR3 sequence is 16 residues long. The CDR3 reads CSVVGTSGESMYEQYF. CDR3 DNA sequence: TGCAGCGTTGTGGGGACTAGCGGGGAGTCGATGTACGAGCAGTACTTC.

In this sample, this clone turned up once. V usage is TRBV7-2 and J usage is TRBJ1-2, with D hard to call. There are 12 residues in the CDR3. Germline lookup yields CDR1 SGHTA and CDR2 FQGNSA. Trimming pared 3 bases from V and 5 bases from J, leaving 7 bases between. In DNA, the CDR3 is TGTGCCAGCAGCTTTCCCGGATATGGCTACACCTTC. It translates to CASSFPGYGYTF.

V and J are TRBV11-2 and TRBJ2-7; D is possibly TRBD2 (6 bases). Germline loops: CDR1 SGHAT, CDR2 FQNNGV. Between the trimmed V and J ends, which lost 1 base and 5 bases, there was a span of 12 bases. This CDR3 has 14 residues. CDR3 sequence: CASSLGGDWNEQYF. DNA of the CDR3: TGTGCCAGCAGCTTAGGGGGGGATTGGAACGAGCAGTACTTC.

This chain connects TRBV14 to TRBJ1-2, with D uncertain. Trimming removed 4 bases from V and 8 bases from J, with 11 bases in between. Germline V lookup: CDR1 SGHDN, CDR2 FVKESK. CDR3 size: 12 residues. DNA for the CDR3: TGTGCCAGCAGCCCCTTAGATGGCGGCTACACCTTC. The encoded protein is CASSPLDGGYTF.

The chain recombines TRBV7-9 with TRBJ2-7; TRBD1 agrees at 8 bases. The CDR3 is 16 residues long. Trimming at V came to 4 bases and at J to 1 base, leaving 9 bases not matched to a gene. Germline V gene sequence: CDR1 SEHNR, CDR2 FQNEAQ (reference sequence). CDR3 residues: CASSWGGQGRSYEQYF. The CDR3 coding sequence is TGTGCCAGCAGCTGGGGAGGACAGGGCCGATCCTACGAGCAGTACTTC.

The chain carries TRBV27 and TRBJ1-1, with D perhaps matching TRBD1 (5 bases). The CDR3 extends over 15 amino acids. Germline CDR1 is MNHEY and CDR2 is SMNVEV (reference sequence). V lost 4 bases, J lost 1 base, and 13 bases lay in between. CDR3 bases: TGTGCCAGCAGTTCTTCAGGGATCGGGAACACTGAAGCTTTCTTT. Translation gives CASSSSGIGNTEAFF.

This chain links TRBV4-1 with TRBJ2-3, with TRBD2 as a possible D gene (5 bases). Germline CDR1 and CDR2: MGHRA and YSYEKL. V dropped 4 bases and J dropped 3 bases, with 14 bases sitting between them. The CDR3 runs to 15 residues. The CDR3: CASSPHGSGTDTQYF. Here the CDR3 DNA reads TGCGCCAGCAGCCCCCATGGTTCGGGAACAGATACGCAGTATTTT.

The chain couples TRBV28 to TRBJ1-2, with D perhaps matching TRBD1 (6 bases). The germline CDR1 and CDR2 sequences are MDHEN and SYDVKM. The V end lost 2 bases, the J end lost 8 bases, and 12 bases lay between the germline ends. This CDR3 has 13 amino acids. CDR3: CASSLPDSEGYTF. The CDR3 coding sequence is TGTGCCAGCAGTTTACCGGACAGTGAGGGCTACACCTTC.

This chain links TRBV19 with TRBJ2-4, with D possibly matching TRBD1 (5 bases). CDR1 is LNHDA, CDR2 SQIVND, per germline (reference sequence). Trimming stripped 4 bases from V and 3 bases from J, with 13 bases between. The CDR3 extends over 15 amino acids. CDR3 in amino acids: CASSSSGMDKNIQYF. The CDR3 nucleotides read TGTGCCAGTAGTAGCTCAGGGATGGACAAAAACATTCAGTACTTC.

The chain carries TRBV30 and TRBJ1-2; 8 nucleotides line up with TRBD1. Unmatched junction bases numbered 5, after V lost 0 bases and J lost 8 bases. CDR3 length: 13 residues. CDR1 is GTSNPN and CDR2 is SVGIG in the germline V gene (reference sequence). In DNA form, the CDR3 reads TGTGCCTGGAGTGTGACAGGGGCGAGCGGCTACACCTTC. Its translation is CAWSVTGASGYTF.

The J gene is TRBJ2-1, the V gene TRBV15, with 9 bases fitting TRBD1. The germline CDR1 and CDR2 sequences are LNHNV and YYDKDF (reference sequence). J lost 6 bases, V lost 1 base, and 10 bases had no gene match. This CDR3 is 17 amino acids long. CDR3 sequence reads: CATSRGKTQGALNEQFF. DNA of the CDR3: TGTGCCACCAGCAGAGGAAAAACACAGGGGGCTCTCAATGAGCAGTTCTTC.

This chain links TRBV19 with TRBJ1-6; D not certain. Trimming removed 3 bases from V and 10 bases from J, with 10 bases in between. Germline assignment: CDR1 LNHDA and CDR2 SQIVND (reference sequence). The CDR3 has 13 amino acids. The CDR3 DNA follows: TGTGCCAGTAGTATTGGGTATGGATCACCCCTCCACTTT. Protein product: CASSIGYGSPLHF.